This T cell receptor (beta chain) was found in a study of T cell responses to AZD1222 COVID-19 vaccine. General study findings and limits: Spike-specific TCRs gained breadth and depth after people received two AZD1222 doses. The donor cohort was predominantly white British with a female majority, and clonal diversity may have been underestimated.

Using immunoSEQ multiplex PCR, the repertoire was profiled, and TCRdb retains in-frame clones only, with some absent. The table has 150,000 or so clones, 92% seen once. Pooling of second doses given at about 4 or about 12 weeks was done. This CDR3 contains 13 residues. CDR1 and CDR2 (germline): MNHEY, SVGAGI. Trimming left V 6 bases short and J 3 bases short, with 11 bases between. Remarks on this clone: What it recognizes is unknown.

The chain uses TRBV6-5 and TRBJ1-1; TRBD1 is a possible D gene (6 bases). The sequence derives from an adult who received the AZD1222 COVID-19 vaccine. This specimen was peripheral blood, taken 28 days after the second AZD1222 dose. The DNA for the CDR3 is TGTGCCAGCAGAGGTTACAGGGACACTGAAGCTTTCTTT. Its translation is CASRGYRDTEAFF.